A selection of T cell receptor beta chains follows, all from one sample in a study of cytomegalovirus exposure and HLA in healthy donors. Sequenced by immunoSEQ multiplex PCR; TCRdb stores in-frame clones only, minus some. The sample lists more than 120,000 clones, around 86% seen once, with 8.5% to 9.5% in the top ten. The sequencing sample was made of PBMCs. Receptor source: a man between 18 and 35 years old in good health and CMV-seropositive. CDR3s include the opening cysteine and the closing phenylalanine or tryptophan. The D gene is left open where the match is weak. The size field is filled for only some rows; it gives once, few, many or a size class.

j_call | v_call | d_call | clone_size | cdr3_length | cdr3_aa | cdr3_nt
TRBJ2-2 | TRBV6-5 | TRBD2 | NA | 14 | CASSLTGTSGELFF | TGTGCCAGCAGCCTAACCGGGACTAGCGGGGAGCTGTTTTTT
TRBJ1-1 | TRBV6-1 | NA | NA | 13 | CASRIRGAPEAFF | TGTGCCAGCAGGATAAGGGGCGCTCCTGAAGCTTTCTTT
TRBJ1-5 | TRBV12-5 | NA | NA | 13 | CASGLVRGQPQHF | TGTGCTAGTGGTTTGGTAAGAGGTCAGCCCCAGCATTTT
TRBJ1-2 | TRBV7-2 | TRBD1 | NA | 15 | CASSLYGTGAVGYTF | TGTGCCAGCAGCTTATACGGGACAGGGGCTGTAGGCTACACCTTC
TRBJ1-4 | TRBV27 | NA | NA | 15 | CASSPGGWTDEKLFF | TGTGCCAGCAGTCCAGGAGGTTGGACAGATGAAAAACTGTTTTTT
TRBJ2-1 | TRBV4-1 | NA | NA | 21 | CASSRDGWARPRTSSYNEQFF | TGCGCCAGCAGCCGAGATGGATGGGCTAGGCCGCGGACAAGCTCCTACAATGAGCAGTTCTTC
TRBJ2-6 | TRBV11-3 | NA | NA | 16 | CASSSPGRGGANVLTF | TGTGCCAGCAGCTCCCCCGGACGAGGGGGGGCCAACGTCCTGACTTTC
TRBJ1-5 | TRBV27 | TRBD1 | NA | 15 | CASSYRGPGNQPQHF | TGTGCCAGCAGCTACAGGGGGCCAGGCAATCAGCCCCAGCATTTT
TRBJ2-1 | TRBV5-6 | TRBD1 | NA | 14 | CASSLVTGGDEQFF | TGTGCCAGCAGCTTGGTGACAGGGGGCGATGAGCAGTTCTTC
TRBJ2-3 | TRBV6-1 | TRBD1 | NA | 15 | CASSEADRATDTQYF | TGTGCCAGCAGTGAGGCCGACAGGGCCACAGATACGCAGTATTTT
TRBJ2-7 | TRBV19 | NA | NA | 14 | CASSKGRRSEEQYF | TGTGCCAGTAGTAAGGGCAGGAGGTCGGAGGAGCAGTACTTC
TRBJ2-1 | TRBV9 | TRBD2 | medium-sized | 19 | CASSVEGSGSASSYNEQFF | TGTGCCAGCAGCGTAGAAGGAAGCGGGAGCGCCAGCTCCTACAATGAGCAGTTCTTC
TRBJ1-4 | TRBV15 | NA | NA | 17 | CATSRDLGFSTNEKLFF | TGTGCCACCAGCAGGGATCTGGGCTTCTCAACTAATGAAAAACTGTTTTTT
TRBJ1-5 | TRBV5-8 | NA | NA | 11 | CATTERQPQHF | TGTGCCACCACCGAGCGTCAGCCCCAGCATTTT
TRBJ2-2 | TRBV6-6 | NA | NA | 16 | CASSYPQGGDTGELFF | TGTGCCAGCAGTTACCCGCAGGGGGGCGACACCGGGGAGCTGTTTTTT
TRBJ2-5 | TRBV11-2 | TRBD2 | few | 16 | CASSLGVLAGQETQYF | TGTGCCAGCAGCTTAGGGGTACTAGCGGGGCAAGAGACCCAGTACTTC
TRBJ1-4 | TRBV6-1 | NA | NA | 14 | CASSLLTAPEKLFF | TGTGCCAGCAGCTTACTCACAGCCCCGGAAAAACTGTTTTTT